Listed below are T cell receptor beta chains from one sample, sequenced in a study of T-cell memory formation after mild COVID-19. Each CDR3 protein is one row after TCRdb ran MiXCR on the 5' RACE reads. The data show more than 300,000 distinct CDR3 sequences, 14% seen once. The specimen sequenced was PBMCs or a T cell subset sorted from them (not recorded which). The receptor source for this set is a man aged 18 to 35 who had mild COVID-19 (a few samples of this study predate the infection). Cell type and time point are not known. CDR3s include the opening cysteine and the closing phenylalanine or tryptophan. Each record gives: CDR3 protein, CDR3 DNA, J gene, clone size, CDR3 length, V gene, D gene. The D gene is left open where the match is weak. Clone size is not always given. Where it is, it says once, few, many or a class for expanded clones.

cdr3_aa: CASSLDRFDRGNEQYF
cdr3_nt: TGTGCCAGCAGCTTAGATCGCTTCGACAGGGGCAACGAGCAGTACTTC
j_call: TRBJ2-7
clone_size: -
cdr3_length: 16
v_call: TRBV11-2
d_call: TRBD1

cdr3_aa: CASGDQPQHF
cdr3_nt: TGTGCCAGCGGGGATCAGCCCCAGCATTTT
j_call: TRBJ1-5
clone_size: many
cdr3_length: 10
v_call: TRBV7-9
d_call: -

cdr3_aa: CASGVNQPQHF
cdr3_nt: TGTGCCAGTGGGGTGAATCAGCCCCAGCATTTT
j_call: TRBJ1-5
clone_size: few
cdr3_length: 11
v_call: TRBV19
d_call: -

cdr3_aa: CASSLFSSAAPRETQYF
cdr3_nt: TGTGCCAGCAGCTTATTCTCCAGCGCAGCCCCCAGAGAGACCCAGTACTTC
j_call: TRBJ2-5
clone_size: -
cdr3_length: 17
v_call: TRBV7-8
d_call: -

cdr3_aa: CASSSEGGEETQYF
cdr3_nt: TGTGCCAGCAGTTCCGAGGGTGGTGAAGAGACCCAGTACTTC
j_call: TRBJ2-5
clone_size: -
cdr3_length: 14
v_call: TRBV6-6
d_call: -

cdr3_aa: CASSKSLIGLAKNIQYF
cdr3_nt: TGCGCCAGCAGTAAGAGCCTCATAGGACTAGCCAAAAACATTCAGTACTTC
j_call: TRBJ2-4
clone_size: many
cdr3_length: 17
v_call: TRBV10-2
d_call: -

cdr3_aa: CASSSLQGAETQYF
cdr3_nt: TGTGCCAGCAGCTCCTTACAGGGGGCAGAGACCCAGTACTTC
j_call: TRBJ2-5
clone_size: -
cdr3_length: 14
v_call: TRBV7-9
d_call: TRBD1

cdr3_aa: CASSEDGRNTEAFF
cdr3_nt: TGTGCCAGCAGCGAGGATGGCCGGAACACTGAAGCTTTCTTT
j_call: TRBJ1-1
clone_size: -
cdr3_length: 14
v_call: TRBV9
d_call: -

cdr3_aa: CASSLQRGYQETQYF
cdr3_nt: TGTGCCAGCAGCTTGCAGCGGGGGTACCAAGAGACCCAGTACTTC
j_call: TRBJ2-5
clone_size: -
cdr3_length: 15
v_call: TRBV7-7
d_call: TRBD2

cdr3_aa: CASSQEGAFRSTDTQYF
cdr3_nt: TGCGCCAGCAGCCAAGAAGGAGCGTTCAGAAGCACAGATACGCAGTATTTT
j_call: TRBJ2-3
clone_size: few
cdr3_length: 17
v_call: TRBV4-1
d_call: -

cdr3_aa: CASSLEPGNQPQHF
cdr3_nt: TGCGCCAGCAGCTTGGAGCCGGGCAATCAGCCCCAGCATTTT
j_call: TRBJ1-5
clone_size: few
cdr3_length: 14
v_call: TRBV5-1
d_call: -

cdr3_aa: CASSLTVSGAFF
cdr3_nt: TGTGCCAGCAGCTTAACGGTCTCAGGAGCTTTCTTT
j_call: TRBJ1-1
clone_size: few
cdr3_length: 12
v_call: TRBV7-8
d_call: -

cdr3_aa: CASSLTGPVYEQYF
cdr3_nt: TGTGCCAGCAGCTTGACAGGGCCGGTCTACGAGCAGTACTTC
j_call: TRBJ2-7
clone_size: few
cdr3_length: 14
v_call: TRBV7-9
d_call: TRBD1

cdr3_aa: CASSQAGVETQYF
cdr3_nt: TGTGCCAGCAGTCAAGCAGGGGTAGAGACCCAGTACTTC
j_call: TRBJ2-5
clone_size: many
cdr3_length: 13
v_call: TRBV4-1
d_call: -

cdr3_aa: CASSAGLGYTDTQYF
cdr3_nt: TGTGCCAGCAGTGCGGGACTAGGATACACAGATACGCAGTATTTT
j_call: TRBJ2-3
clone_size: -
cdr3_length: 15
v_call: TRBV7-3
d_call: TRBD2

cdr3_aa: CASSLPLTGANVLTF
cdr3_nt: TGTGCCAGCAGTCTCCCCCTAACTGGGGCCAACGTCCTGACTTTC
j_call: TRBJ2-6
clone_size: -
cdr3_length: 15
v_call: TRBV6-1
d_call: -

cdr3_aa: CASSLEILSDTQYF
cdr3_nt: TGTGCCAGCAGCTTAGAGATCCTGTCGGATACGCAGTATTTT
j_call: TRBJ2-3
clone_size: few
cdr3_length: 14
v_call: TRBV7-2
d_call: -

cdr3_aa: CASSNEGAGANVLTF
cdr3_nt: TGTGCCAGTAGTAATGAAGGGGCTGGGGCCAACGTCCTGACTTTC
j_call: TRBJ2-6
clone_size: few
cdr3_length: 15
v_call: TRBV19
d_call: -

cdr3_aa: CASRRNPGQGNTGELFF
cdr3_nt: TGTGCCAGCAGAAGGAACCCGGGACAGGGGAACACCGGGGAGCTGTTTTTT
j_call: TRBJ2-2
clone_size: few
cdr3_length: 17
v_call: TRBV6-2/TRBV6-3
d_call: TRBD1

cdr3_aa: CSVEAGLGGYTF
cdr3_nt: TGCAGCGTTGAGGCCGGCTTGGGAGGCTACACCTTC
j_call: TRBJ1-2
clone_size: few
cdr3_length: 12
v_call: TRBV29-1
d_call: -

cdr3_aa: CASSVRAPNSPLHF
cdr3_nt: TGTGCCAGCAGTGTCAGAGCGCCGAATTCACCCCTCCACTTT
j_call: TRBJ1-6
clone_size: few
cdr3_length: 14
v_call: TRBV2
d_call: -

cdr3_aa: CASSFSNIGKGIQYF
cdr3_nt: TGTGCCAGCAGCTTTAGTAACATTGGGAAAGGAATTCAGTACTTC
j_call: TRBJ2-4
clone_size: few
cdr3_length: 15
v_call: TRBV5-6
d_call: -

cdr3_aa: CAISEKGSGNQPQHF
cdr3_nt: TGTGCCATCAGTGAAAAGGGGTCTGGAAATCAGCCCCAGCATTTT
j_call: TRBJ1-5
clone_size: few
cdr3_length: 15
v_call: TRBV10-3
d_call: -

cdr3_aa: CASSPRAPTGATTEAFF
cdr3_nt: TGCGCCAGCAGCCCGCGCGCGCCGACAGGGGCGACCACTGAAGCTTTCTTT
j_call: TRBJ1-1
clone_size: few
cdr3_length: 17
v_call: TRBV5-1
d_call: TRBD1

cdr3_aa: CSAGTGAGNQPQHF
cdr3_nt: TGCAGTGCTGGGACAGGGGCTGGCAATCAGCCCCAGCATTTT
j_call: TRBJ1-5
clone_size: -
cdr3_length: 14
v_call: TRBV20-1
d_call: TRBD1

cdr3_aa: CAISESGAYEQYF
cdr3_nt: TGTGCCATCAGTGAGTCAGGAGCCTACGAGCAGTACTTC
j_call: TRBJ2-7
clone_size: few
cdr3_length: 13
v_call: TRBV10-3
d_call: -

cdr3_aa: CSVARGRGEQFF
cdr3_nt: TGCAGCGTTGCCCGGGGGCGAGGTGAGCAGTTCTTC
j_call: TRBJ2-1
clone_size: -
cdr3_length: 12
v_call: TRBV29-1
d_call: -

cdr3_aa: CASGTVRAPRANYGYTF
cdr3_nt: TGTGCCAGCGGCACAGTCAGGGCGCCGCGGGCTAACTATGGCTACACCTTC
j_call: TRBJ1-2
clone_size: -
cdr3_length: 17
v_call: TRBV27
d_call: -